Listed here are 4 T cell receptor beta chains from one sample, sequenced in a study of spatial heterogeneity in lung cancer. Whole-study findings and limits: The number of expanded tumor alpha and beta chains correlated with mutation number.

These receptors' antigens are unknown. MiXCR was run by TCRdb on the 5' RACE reads, yielding one entry per CDR3 protein. The profile shows about 28,000 distinct CDR3 sequences, approximately 7.7% of them singletons. Sample time point: sample taken at primary tumor resection. Sequenced here: lung tumor tissue, sampled at surgery. The receptors come from a male donor with early-stage non-small cell lung cancer.

This clonotype is medium-sized by share. The chain joins TRBV10-3 to TRBJ2-3, with 7 nucleotides matching TRBD2. J lost 1 base, V lost 4 bases, and 5 bases had no gene match. The germline V gene encodes CDR1 ENHRY and CDR2 SYGVKD. The CDR3 length is 15 residues. The CDR3 nucleotides are TGTGCCATCAGTGGACTAGCCCAGCGCACAGATACGCAGTATTTT. Translation gives CAISGLAQRTDTQYF.

This clonotype was seen repeatedly, ten times or more. The chain employs TRBV5-1 and TRBJ1-6; the D is unclear. This CDR3 is 17 amino acids long. The V and J ends lost 0 bases and 0 bases respectively, with 10 bases between them. Looked up from germline, CDR1 is SGHRS and CDR2 is YFSETQ. The CDR3 DNA reads as TGCGCCAGCAGCTTGGCGACAACAAGCTCCTATAATTCACCCCTCCACTTT. It codes for CASSLATTSSYNSPLHF.

This clonotype has only a few counts. This chain uses TRBV7-8 with TRBJ1-1, with D tentatively TRBD1 (5 bases). Germline lookup yields CDR1 SGHVS and CDR2 FQNEAQ. The CDR3 consists of 14 residues. Trimming left V 5 bases short and J 4 bases short, with 14 bases between. CDR3 amino acids: CASSPIGGGTEAFF. Written as DNA, the CDR3 is TGTGCCAGCAGCCCCATAGGCGGGGGCACTGAAGCTTTCTTT.

The rearrangement links TRBV6-2 or TRBV6-3 to TRBJ2-2; tentative D call: TRBD2 (6 bases). Germline lookup yields CDR1 MNHEY and CDR2 SVGEGT. The CDR3 extends over 21 amino acids. Trimming removed 0 bases at V and 7 bases at J, with 30 bases between. The chain's CDR3 is CASSYSGDPGLLTGYGGELFF. In DNA, the CDR3 is TGTGCCAGCAGTTACTCCGGGGACCCGGGACTCCTTACAGGATACGGCGGGGAGCTGTTTTTT.